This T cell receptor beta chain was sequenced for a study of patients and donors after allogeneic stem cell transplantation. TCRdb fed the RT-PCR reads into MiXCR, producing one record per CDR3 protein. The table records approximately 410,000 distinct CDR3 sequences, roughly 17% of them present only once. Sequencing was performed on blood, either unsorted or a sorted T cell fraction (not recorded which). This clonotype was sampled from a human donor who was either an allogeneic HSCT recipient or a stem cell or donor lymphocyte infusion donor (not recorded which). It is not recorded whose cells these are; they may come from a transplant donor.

The CDR3 DNA reads as TGTGCCAGCAGCTTATTGGACCCCCGCGGTACCGGGGAGCTGTTTTTT. Its translation is CASSLLDPRGTGELFF. The chain joins TRBV7-6 to TRBJ2-2; D unclear. Trimming cost V 2 bases and J 5 bases, with 15 bases left between them. CDR3 length equals 16 residues. Germline CDR1 and CDR2: SGHVS and FNYEAQ.